This paragraph covers one TCR beta chain sequence. The antigen is undetermined. It was UMI-labeled 5' RACE by which the TCR beta libraries were made. No DNA is given; TCRdb re-called the 5' RACE reads and lists each CDR3 protein once. The sample has around 9,600 distinct CDR3 sequences. This specimen comes from a study of human CD8 memory T cell subsets. Notes on the study in general: Sequencing in this study was performed exclusively on T cell receptor beta chains. Diversity, per Chao1 estimates, appeared greater in stem-like memory T cells than in precursor exhausted T cells. While effector memory cells differed, stem-like memory and precursor exhausted T cells had similarly high diversity.

This CDR3 is 12 amino acids long. Per germline, CDR1 MNHEY and CDR2 SVGEGT. Progenitor exhausted-like CD8+ memory cells (TPEX) were CCR7+ PD-1+ TIGIT+. Sequencing input: CD8+ T cells from PBMCs. The chain uses TRBV6-2 or TRBV6-3 and TRBJ2-1. The clonotype was recovered from a human donor in good health. The CDR3: CASSYTLSEQFF.